A selection of T cell receptor beta chains follows, all from one sample in a study of shared clonotypes between healthy human individuals. TCRdb's table, derived via immunoSEQ multiplex PCR, lists solely in-frame clones and lacks some. The sample yields around 510,000 clones, around 78% seen once. The sequenced sample was PBMCs. All receptors derive from a woman aged 40-49 years in good health. Some clones in this sample may be carry-over from other donors' samples. Each CDR3 is given with its conserved first and last residue. D genes are given only for firm matches.

d_gene,j_gene,v_gene,CDR3aa
NA,TRBJ2-1,TRBV18,CASSPRGSYNEQFF
TRBD1,TRBJ1-5,TRBV7-2,CASSPGQGVQPQHF
NA,TRBJ2-7,TRBV6-1,CATLRPAYEQYF
NA,TRBJ1-3,TRBV28,CASSTPEWNTIYF
NA,TRBJ2-1,TRBV5-1,CASSALDRYEQFF
NA,TRBJ2-4,TRBV6-4,CASSDPVGVKNIQYF
NA,TRBJ2-5,TRBV7-3,CASSSSQGTQYF
NA,TRBJ2-1,TRBV7-2,CASSNVPGGRGIYNEQFF
NA,TRBJ2-2,TRBV4-2,CASSSRPGTGELFF
NA,TRBJ2-1,TRBV5-1,CASSFKSVDEQFF
NA,TRBJ1-2,TRBV6-1,CASSVARDGYTF
NA,TRBJ1-1,TRBV15,CATSLRLLHTEAFF
NA,TRBJ2-7,TRBV7-8,CASSPGVGRPTYGQYF
NA,TRBJ1-2,TRBV2,CASSPWGVGYGYTF
NA,TRBJ2-2,TRBV5-4,CASSLAGVSGNTGELFF
NA,TRBJ2-3,TRBV5-1,CASSLGAAETDTQYF
NA,TRBJ2-7,TRBV18,CASSLGIRDEQYF
TRBD1,TRBJ2-5,TRBV28,CASRGGTGVETQYF
NA,TRBJ2-1,TRBV4-1,CASSQDPLRANEQFF
NA,TRBJ2-2,TRBV13,CASNGFSGELFF
NA,TRBJ1-2,TRBV5-1,CASSPAPGTQSYGYTF
NA,TRBJ2-3,TRBV28,CASSPPPRAHSSTDTQYF
NA,TRBJ1-1,TRBV5-4,CASSPQGITEAFF
TRBD2,TRBJ2-7,TRBV5-1,CASSLASGSSYEQYF
TRBD1,TRBJ2-5,TRBV2,CASSEGLGTGETQYF
NA,TRBJ2-5,TRBV6-5,CASSSTGQETQYF
NA,TRBJ2-3,TRBV19,CATKAQGTDTQYF
NA,TRBJ2-1,TRBV11-2,CASSFVGGMVDEQFF
NA,TRBJ2-1,TRBV4-3,CASSQGYSREHYNEQFF
NA,TRBJ2-2,TRBV11-2,CASSLGGLNTGELFF
NA,TRBJ1-2,TRBV5-1,CASSSGTDYGYTF
NA,TRBJ1-1,TRBV30,CAWSVPVRGNTEAFF
NA,TRBJ2-7,TRBV6-1,CASSANRDIGYF
TRBD1,TRBJ1-2,TRBV4-2,CASSRPGTANYGYTF
NA,TRBJ2-5,TRBV5-4,CASSSWTGQETQYF
NA,TRBJ2-7,TRBV18,CASSPEAGPIDEQYF
TRBD1,TRBJ1-1,TRBV5-1,CASSIQGSTEAFF
NA,TRBJ2-3,TRBV7-2,CASSSRVSDTDTQYF
TRBD1,TRBJ1-1,TRBV5-1,CASSRDRANTEAFF
NA,TRBJ2-2,TRBV9,CASSVAASLRVAGELFF
NA,TRBJ2-7,TRBV2,CASSAGLQYF
NA,TRBJ2-3,TRBV7-9,CAIPSSTDTQYF
NA,TRBJ2-7,TRBV18,CASSYLASLHYEQYF
TRBD1,TRBJ2-2,TRBV30,CAWSTGTVTGELFF
NA,TRBJ2-3,TRBV30,CAWSVLGGDTQYF
NA,TRBJ1-2,TRBV6-5,CASSYFVNYGYTF
NA,TRBJ1-4,TRBV20-1,CSAISREKLFF
NA,TRBJ2-7,TRBV7-8,CASSPDSRTQYF
NA,TRBJ1-1,TRBV27,CASSSQDTANTEAFF
TRBD2,TRBJ2-1,TRBV19,CASSKGLAGGGLYNEQFF
NA,TRBJ1-1,TRBV6-5,CASSYGALNKRAFF
NA,TRBJ1-1,TRBV28,CASSLAGYEAFF
TRBD2,TRBJ2-1,TRBV5-1,CASSITSGSYNEQFF
NA,TRBJ1-5,TRBV4-2,CASSPTSGNNQPQHF
NA,TRBJ2-7,TRBV18,CASSLDYEQYF